These T cell receptor beta chains were read from a single sample in a study of OX40 agonist ivuxolimab in advanced cancers. Sequencing used immunoSEQ multiplex PCR; TCRdb keeps in-frame clones, though not all of them. The sample has tens of thousands of clones; over 65% are singletons. Material: CD4+ or CD8+ T cells sorted from blood, obtained in a trial of the OX40 agonist ivuxolimab. Every receptor here comes from an adult with an advanced solid tumor such as melanoma, head and neck, liver or kidney cancer. Both conserved end residues are trimmed from each CDR3.

>TRBV27|TRBJ2-3
ASRQRAGGEADTQY
>TRBV6-6|TRBJ2-6
ASLNSGANVLT
>TRBV6-6|TRBJ1-5
ASSSDRGGNQPQH
>TRBV6-5|TRBJ2-1
ASSRREGGNEQF
>TRBV5-5|TRBJ1-4
ASSLEISEKLF
>TRBV7-2|TRBJ1-5
ASSLVAGQNQPQH
>TRBV9|TRBJ2-6
ASSVPQGRGASGANVLT
>TRBV7-8|TRBJ2-4
ASSSNAYQFLAKNIQY
>TRBV5-4|TRBJ2-5
ASSSRQGPPETQY
>TRBV14|TRBJ1-2
ASSPDRGLGYT
>TRBV28|TRBJ2-3
ASSERTSATDTQY
>TRBV19|TRBJ1-5
ASSPPRWGGTNQPQH
>TRBV28|TRBJ1-4
ASNDRVFEKLF
>TRBV2|TRBJ1-5
ASQTGTGNQPQH
>TRBV28|TRBJ2-7
ASTRIGTSVHEQY
>TRBV4-2|TRBJ2-3
ASSRSGGQGGTDTQY
>TRBV7-9|TRBJ1-6
ASAGGPSSYNSPLH
>TRBV7-2|TRBJ1-5
ASSLERSNQPQH
>TRBV18|TRBJ2-3
ASSPRTRAGTDTQY
>TRBV5-5|TRBJ1-5
ASSLVQGYQPQH
>TRBV18|TRBJ1-4
ASSPSATNEKLF
>TRBV27|TRBJ2-2
ASSFLTSRNTGELF
>TRBV21-1|TRBJ2-5
ASPGWGYQETQY
>TRBV7-9|TRBJ1-2
ASSLAQGGYT
>TRBV27|TRBJ1-1
ASSPKVQMNTEAF
>TRBV7-2|TRBJ1-2
ASSLVGGYQNYGYT
>TRBV10-3|TRBJ1-6
AISESSLGNSPLH
>TRBV19|TRBJ1-3
ASSKPTSLSGNTIY
>TRBV5-4|TRBJ2-2
ASSFGGLDTGELF
>TRBV7-9|TRBJ2-5
ASSYGTGRGETQY
>TRBV7-2|TRBJ1-2
ASSLGFYGYT
>TRBV2|TRBJ1-2
ASSARGWTGVGYT
>TRBV7-2|TRBJ1-5
ASSREGHQPQH
>TRBV9|TRBJ1-1
ASSVASDGRGAF
>TRBV5-1|TRBJ2-2
ASSLEGASTGELF
>TRBV2|TRBJ2-5
ASSGPGLEGTQY
>TRBV18|TRBJ1-2
ASSPTGTWGYT
>TRBV19|TRBJ2-2
ASSIRLVASTGELF
>TRBV6-1|TRBJ2-3
ASSALALGTDTQY
>TRBV19|TRBJ1-5
ASSLRDRGLNQPQH
>TRBV29-1|TRBJ2-1
SVTGVSSYNEQF
>TRBV9|TRBJ2-1
ASSPPGTAYNEQF
>TRBV29-1|TRBJ2-3
SAPTGSDTQY
>TRBV9|TRBJ2-5
ASGRRGQETQY
>TRBV30|TRBJ2-3
AWSPGTGLRDTQY
>TRBV5-1|TRBJ1-2
ASSLADGDYGYT
>TRBV7-9|TRBJ2-5
ASTSGTGEETQY
>TRBV29-1|TRBJ1-2
SVEETGFYGYT
>TRBV10-1|TRBJ1-1
ASSDPLTGKNTEAF
>TRBV18|TRBJ1-3
ASSHSGPSSGNTIY